This is a list of T cell receptor beta chains from one sample in a study of yellow fever vaccine responses in identical twins. TCRdb reprocessed the RT-PCR reads with MiXCR, giving one entry per CDR3 protein. The top ten hold around 4% of the sample, which has fewer than 4,500 distinct CDR3 sequences, over 70% seen once. Sample: T cells from blood (PBMCs), unsorted or a sorted subset (not recorded which), taken before or after yellow fever vaccination (not recorded which). These receptors were collected from a woman younger than 30 who received the yellow fever vaccine. CDR3s include the opening cysteine and the closing phenylalanine or tryptophan. A D gene is named only where the DNA matches it firmly. A clone size is listed for some rows: how often the clone was seen (once, few, many), or a class if it is expanded.

cdr3_nt	cdr3_aa	j_call	clone_size	v_call	d_call
TGTGCCAGCAGGATGGACGGATGGGAGAACACTGAAGCTTTCTTT	CASRMDGWENTEAFF	TRBJ1-1	NA	TRBV12-3/TRBV12-4	NA
TGTGCCAGCAGTAACAGCAATCAGCCCCAGCATTTT	CASSNSNQPQHF	TRBJ1-5	few	TRBV12-3/TRBV12-4	NA
TGTGCCAGCAGTGAATGGGGGAGGCCTGAGGACATTCAGTACTTC	CASSEWGRPEDIQYF	TRBJ2-4	NA	TRBV2	NA
TGTGCCAGCAGCTTAGCCCTAGCGGGAGGGTCGGATGAGCAGTTCTTC	CASSLALAGGSDEQFF	TRBJ2-1	NA	TRBV7-9	TRBD2
TGCGCCAGCAGCCCTGGAAGTCTAAACTCTGGAAACACCATATATTTT	CASSPGSLNSGNTIYF	TRBJ1-3	NA	TRBV4-1	NA
TGTGCCAGCACCACCGGGGCTCTTAGCTCCTACAATGAGCAGTTCTTC	CASTTGALSSYNEQFF	TRBJ2-1	NA	TRBV5-4	NA
TGTGCCACCAGCAGAGATGGAGAGACCGGGGAGCTGTTTTTT	CATSRDGETGELFF	TRBJ2-2	NA	TRBV15	NA
TGCAGCGTTGGGAACAATGAGCAGTTCTTC	CSVGNNEQFF	TRBJ2-1	NA	TRBV29-1	NA
TGTGCCAGCAGTCCCCTTCTGCGTAACACAGATACGCAGTATTTT	CASSPLLRNTDTQYF	TRBJ2-3	NA	TRBV27	NA
TGTGCCAGCAGCTTAGATATCGGGAGCTCGGATACGCAGTATTTT	CASSLDIGSSDTQYF	TRBJ2-3	NA	TRBV11-3	NA